The 8 T cell receptor beta chains given below trace back to one sample, sequenced in a study of neurological immune-mediated disorders. One entry per CDR3 protein results from TCRdb running MiXCR on the 5' RACE reads. The profile shows 55,000 to 70,000 distinct CDR3 sequences, about an eighth of them singletons. Specimen: PBMCs. All receptors derive from a man aged 55 to 69 in good health.

The chain links TRBV19 to TRBJ1-5; no clear D. Germline lookup yields CDR1 LNHDA and CDR2 SQIVND (reference sequence). This CDR3 comprises 14 residues. Trimming took 2 bases from V and 6 from J, leaving 11 bases between them. CDR3 DNA sequence: TGTGCCAGTAGTATACTGGGAGTCGGTCAGCCCCAGCATTTT. Translated, it gives CASSILGVGQPQHF.

This clonotype was recorded many times. This chain links TRBV25-1 with TRBJ1-1; a weak D match, TRBD1 (5 bases). With 5 bases removed from V and 4 bases from J, the gap between germline ends came to 23 bases. Germline-derived CDR1 and CDR2 are MGHDK and SYGVNS. This CDR3 comprises 17 residues. The CDR3: CASSQTTVWGGSTEAFF. CDR3 sequence (DNA): TGTGCCAGCAGTCAAACTACGGTCTGGGGGGGATCCACTGAAGCTTTCTTT.

The table lists this clonotype with many counts. The J gene is TRBJ1-2, the V gene TRBV29-1; TRBD1 is a possible D gene (5 bases). The germline CDR1 and CDR2 sequences are SQVTM and ANQGSEA. V was pared by 8 bases and J by 3 bases, with 16 bases between. The CDR3 covers 13 residues. In nucleotides, the CDR3 is TGCAGCACTATGACGGGGGGGGACTATGGCTACACCTTC. Protein product: CSTMTGGDYGYTF.

This clonotype came up many times. This chain uses TRBV14 with TRBJ1-4; 7 bases fit TRBD1. The CDR3 runs to 15 residues. V dropped 0 bases and J dropped 4; count of bases not matched to a gene: 2. Germline-derived CDR1 and CDR2 are SGHDN and FVKESK. The CDR3 coding sequence is TGTGCCAGCAGCCAAGAGGGACAGCTTAATGAAAAACTGTTTTTT. Encoded protein: CASSQEGQLNEKLFF. Supplemented by reference TRBV14 and TRBJ1-4, the full variable domain reads EAGVTQFPSHSVIEKGQTVTLRCDPISGHDNLYWYRRVMGKEIKFLLHFVKESKQDESGMPNNRFLAERTGGTYSTLKVQPAELEDSGVYFCASSQEGQLNEKLFFGSGTQLSVL.

Comments on this clonotype: Germline is not matched at one junction end, which may reflect a read error. The V and J genes are TRBV5-6 and TRBJ2-4; D is uncertain. CDR3 length: 13 amino acids. Germline-derived CDR1 and CDR2 are SGHDT and YYEEEE. Here the CDR3 DNA reads TGTGCCAGCAGCTTTTGGGCCAAAAACATTCATTACTTC. Protein: CASSFWAKNIHYF.

There are many counts of this clonotype. This chain links TRBV7-2 with TRBJ2-1; perhaps TRBD2 as D (5 bases). The CDR3 runs to 13 residues. CDR1 and CDR2 (germline): SGHTA, FQGNSA. V dropped 2 bases and J dropped 8 bases, with 10 bases sitting between them. The CDR3: CASSLYRGDEQFF. For the CDR3, the DNA is TGTGCCAGCAGCTTATACCGGGGTGATGAGCAGTTCTTC.

This clonotype was counted ten times or more. This chain joins TRBV12-3 or TRBV12-4 and TRBJ1-6; the D gene is possibly TRBD1 (5 bases). The V end was cut by 10 bases, the J end by 6 bases, with 13 bases between. The CDR3 length is 13 residues. The CDR3 is CATQGPANSPLHF. CDR3 nucleotide sequence: TGTGCCACCCAGGGCCCCGCTAATTCACCCCTCCACTTT.

The chain is built from TRBV19 and TRBJ1-5; D remains ambiguous. CDR1 is LNHDA and CDR2 is SQIVND in the germline V gene (reference sequence). Trimming cost V 6 bases and J 0 bases, with 18 bases left between them. The CDR3 consists of 17 residues. The DNA for the CDR3 is TGTGCCAGTAGCATATACTACACTCTTTCTAGCAATCAGCCCCAGCATTTT. Its protein product is CASSIYYTLSSNQPQHF.